This T cell receptor (beta chain) was identified in a study of early T cells in non-severe SARS-CoV-2 infection. Unique molecular identifiers (one per individual cDNA molecule) were attached. Each CDR3 protein gets one entry after TCRdb re-called the 5' RACE reads with MiXCR. In the table there are roughly 20,000 distinct CDR3 sequences, around 5.7% of which are singletons. This clonotype was observed a handful of times. This CDR3 has 13 residues. In germline, CDR1 is MDHEN, CDR2 SYDVKM. The V and J ends lost 3 bases and 0 bases respectively, with 6 bases between them. Sequencing was carried out using whole blood. This sequence joins TRBV28 and TRBJ2-7, with D unresolved. The clonotype originates from an adult who was a healthcare worker with PCR-confirmed SARS-CoV-2 infection or an uninfected control (not recorded which). The CDR3 is CASSFGNSYEQYF. CDR3 DNA sequence: TGTGCCAGCAGTTTCGGCAACTCCTACGAGCAGTACTTC.